These 22 T cell receptor beta chains came from one sample sequenced in a study of control samples from healthy donors and cancer patients. The method was immunoSEQ multiplex PCR; TCRdb's version includes in-frame clones alone and lacks a portion of them. Counted here are under 150,000 clones, about nine tenths occurring once; the ten biggest clones make up about 9%. The sample consisted of blood. The origin of the receptors is a woman aged 25 to 39 in good health.

The V gene is TRBV4-2, the J gene TRBJ2-4, with TRBD2 identical over 9 bases. Germline lookup yields CDR1 LGHNA and CDR2 YNFKEQ. The CDR3 runs to 15 residues. V lost 5 bases and J lost 0; bases outside the gene matches: 2. CDR3 nucleotides: TGTGCCAGCAGCGCTAGCGGGGTAGCCAAAAACATTCAGTACTTC. This sequence encodes CASSASGVAKNIQYF.

The J gene is TRBJ1-3, the V gene TRBV28; 7 positions agree with TRBD1. The CDR3 loop spans 15 amino acids. CDR1 is MDHEN, CDR2 SYDVKM, per germline. J was trimmed by 4 bases and V by 8 bases; bases with no gene match: 11. The CDR3 region has the DNA TGTGCCAGCGGGTCACCCACAGGGGCAGGAAACACCATATATTTT. Translating gives CASGSPTGAGNTIYF.

The chain is built from TRBV6-8 and TRBJ2-7, with D unclear. From germline, CDR1 is MNHGY and CDR2 SAAAGT. There are 14 residues in the CDR3. Trimming removed 8 bases at V and 2 bases at J, with 16 bases between. The CDR3 bases are TGTGCCAGCCCTCTTCTACTTTTTACCTACGAGCAGTACTTC. Amino acids: CASPLLLFTYEQYF.

The chain uses TRBV14 and TRBJ2-5; D possibly corresponds to TRBD2 (5 bases). The CDR3 runs to 15 residues. V gave up 4 bases and J gave up 5 bases, with 17 bases separating them. In germline, CDR1 is SGHDN, CDR2 FVKESK. The CDR3 spells CASSPWVGISETQYF. In DNA form, the CDR3 reads TGTGCCAGCAGCCCGTGGGTCGGGATCTCTGAGACCCAGTACTTC. Filled out from reference TRBV14 and TRBJ2-5, the complete variable domain reads EAGVTQFPSHSVIEKGQTVTLRCDPISGHDNLYWYRRVMGKEIKFLLHFVKESKQDESGMPNNRFLAERTGGTYSTLKVQPAELEDSGVYFCASSPWVGISETQYFGPGTRLLVL.

The rearrangement uses TRBV5-4 and TRBJ1-1, with D maybe TRBD1 (6 bases). There are 15 residues in the CDR3. Germline CDR1 is SGHNT and CDR2 is YYREEE (reference sequence). The V and J ends lost 6 bases and 0 bases respectively, with 15 bases between them. CDR3 amino acids: CASTDTGIMNTEAFF. CDR3 DNA: TGTGCCAGCACCGATACAGGGATCATGAACACTGAAGCTTTCTTT.

This clone showed up just a few times. This chain uses TRBV7-9 with TRBJ2-1, with a possible D match to TRBD2 (5 bases). Trimming pared 2 bases from V and 6 bases from J, leaving 14 bases between. The germline gives CDR1 SEHNR, CDR2 FQNEAQ (reference sequence). The CDR3 consists of 15 residues. DNA for the CDR3: TGTGCCAGCAGCTTACGGGGTAGTTCCGCCAATGAGCAGTTCTTC. Protein sequence: CASSLRGSSANEQFF.

The chain recombines TRBV3-1 (or the pseudogene TRBV3-2) with TRBJ1-5, with a possible D match to TRBD1 (5 bases). This CDR3 spans 16 amino acids. V lost 0 bases and J lost 1, with 10 bases in between. Per the germline V gene, CDR1 is LGHDT and CDR2 is YNNKEL (reference sequence). CDR3 region: CASSQDVGTSNQPQHF. The CDR3 bases are TGTGCCAGCAGCCAAGATGTAGGGACGAGCAATCAGCCCCAGCATTTT.

The V call is TRBV19, the J call TRBJ2-2; unclear D gene. Trimming took off 4 bases at V and 1 base at J, with 7 bases between the two ends. Germline CDR1 reads LNHDA; CDR2 reads SQIVND (reference sequence). The CDR3 spans 14 residues. CDR3 region: CASSTYKNTGELFF. In DNA, the CDR3 is TGTGCCAGTAGTACCTACAAGAACACCGGGGAGCTGTTTTTT.

The J gene is TRBJ1-5, the V gene TRBV6-6; TRBD1 matches 11 bases. J lost 5 bases, V lost 5 bases, and 5 bases had no gene match. This CDR3 is built from 15 residues. Germline loops: CDR1 MNHNY, CDR2 SVGAGI (reference sequence). CDR3 amino acids: CASSGQGADHQPQHF. The DNA of the CDR3 is TGTGCCAGCAGTGGACAGGGGGCGGATCATCAGCCCCAGCATTTT.

V gene TRBV21-1 combines with J gene TRBJ2-7; TRBD2, the table's D call, lacks a check against the DNA. TRBV21-1 is classified as a pseudogene. The length of the CDR3 is 17 residues. This CDR3 reads CASSKGSGGVLSYEQYF. In DNA form, the CDR3 reads TGTGCCAGCAGCAAAGGGAGTGGGGGGGTTCTCTCCTACGAGCAGTACTTC.

This chain connects TRBV2 to TRBJ1-1, with TRBD1 matching over 10 bases. This CDR3 contains 14 residues. CDR1 and CDR2 (germline): SNHLY, FYNNEI. The V and J ends lost 6 bases and 10 bases, in that order; junction bases with no gene match: 11. In DNA, the CDR3 is TGTGCCAGCAGAGGAGGACAGGGGGTTCCACGAGCTTTCTTT. The encoded protein is CASRGGQGVPRAFF.

The rearrangement uses TRBV4-2 and TRBJ2-3, with TRBD2 identical over 8 bases. The germline V gene encodes CDR1 LGHNA and CDR2 YNFKEQ. V was clipped by 6 bases and J by 7 bases; unmatched bases: 9. The CDR3 has 14 amino acids. Here the CDR3 reads CASSPAGDGYTQYF. As DNA, the CDR3 is TGTGCCAGCAGTCCAGCGGGAGACGGTTATACGCAGTATTTT.

The chain couples TRBV3-1 (or the pseudogene TRBV3-2) to TRBJ2-3; D ambiguous. The CDR3 extends over 12 amino acids. Between the trimmed V and J ends, which lost 3 bases and 3 bases, there was a span of 4 bases. Germline V CDR1 and CDR2: LGHDT, YNNKEL (reference sequence). CDR3 protein: CASSQLTDTQYF. The CDR3 bases are TGTGCCAGCAGCCAGCTGACAGATACGCAGTATTTT.

In DNA form, the CDR3 reads TGTGCCAGCAGCGCCCGACTAGCGGAAGAAGAGACCCAGTACTTC. It encodes CASSARLAEEETQYF. The gene calls are TRBV7-9 and TRBJ2-5; 9 nucleotides line up with TRBD2. Germline lookup yields CDR1 SEHNR and CDR2 FQNEAQ (reference sequence). CDR3 length: 15 amino acids. V lost 5 bases and J lost 3; bases outside the gene matches: 7.

This clone was observed once. The V call is TRBV3-1 (or the pseudogene TRBV3-2), the J call TRBJ2-3; 8 nucleotides agree with TRBD1. The CDR3 has 16 amino acids. Per the germline V gene, CDR1 is LGHDT and CDR2 is YNNKEL (reference sequence). V dropped 2 bases and J dropped 4; count of bases not matched to a gene: 8. CDR3 in DNA: TGTGCCAGCAGCCAACAGTCGGGACAGGCATCAGATACGCAGTATTTT. It translates to CASSQQSGQASDTQYF.

This chain links TRBV6-1 with TRBJ1-1; D not resolved. CDR1 MNHNS and CDR2 SASEGT come from the germline V gene. The CDR3 is made up of 13 amino acids. Trimming pared 3 bases from V and 7 bases from J, leaving 12 bases between. CDR3 sequence: CASSENQMSEAFF. In DNA, the CDR3 is TGTGCCAGCAGTGAGAACCAAATGAGTGAAGCTTTCTTT.

V is TRBV2 and J is TRBJ2-7; 12 bases agree with TRBD2. The CDR3 loop spans 14 amino acids. Germline assignment: CDR1 SNHLY and CDR2 FYNNEI. V trimming: 6 bases; J trimming: 5 bases; junction bases outside the gene matches: 5. The CDR3 sequence is CASRRLAGVHEQYF. CDR3 sequence (DNA): TGTGCCAGCAGAAGACTAGCGGGAGTCCACGAGCAGTACTTC.

The chain employs TRBV5-6 and TRBJ2-7, with TRBD2 as a possible D gene (5 bases). This CDR3 region has 13 residues. V lost 0 bases and J 6 bases, leaving 10 bases between the germline ends. CDR1 SGHDT and CDR2 YYEEEE come from the germline V gene. The CDR3 DNA reads TGTGCCAGCAGCTTGGAGAGGGCCCCCGAGCAGTACTTC. It is translated as CASSLERAPEQYF. The complete variable domain, with remaining parts taken from reference TRBV5-6 and TRBJ2-7, reads DAGVTQSPTHLIKTRGQQVTLRCSPKSGHDTVSWYQQALGQGPQFIFQYYEEEERQRGNFPDRFSGHQFPNYSSELNVNALLLGDSALYLCASSLERAPEQYFGPGTRLTVT.

The V and J genes are TRBV3-1 (or the pseudogene TRBV3-2) and TRBJ2-2; D is possibly TRBD1 (5 bases). The CDR3 has 16 residues. Germline CDR1 reads LGHDT; CDR2 reads YNNKEL (reference sequence). Trimming stripped 1 base from V and 1 base from J, with 10 bases between. The CDR3 DNA follows: TGTGCCAGCAGCCAAGCAGGGCTCAAGAACACCGGGGAGCTGTTTTTT. This translates into CASSQAGLKNTGELFF.

This chain connects TRBV29-1 to TRBJ1-1, with D possibly TRBD1 on 6 matching bases. Per the germline V gene, CDR1 is SQVTM and CDR2 is ANQGSEA. Trimming took 6 bases from V and 4 from J, leaving 21 bases between them. The CDR3 is 15 amino acids. CDR3 sequence: CSVDKEGGRSTEAFF. DNA for the CDR3: TGCAGCGTGGACAAGGAGGGGGGGAGGAGCACTGAAGCTTTCTTT.

This clone showed up just once. This rearrangement joins TRBV5-1 to TRBJ1-2, with D possibly being TRBD1 (5 bases). Per the germline V gene, CDR1 is SGHRS and CDR2 is YFSETQ. Trimming shortened V by 4 bases and J by 4 bases, and 14 bases separated the two germline ends. The length of the CDR3 is 14 residues. CDR3 nucleotides: TGCGCCAGCAGCGGCCAGGGTTCGGGCTATGGCTACACCTTC. This translates into CASSGQGSGYGYTF.

V usage is TRBV5-1 and J usage is TRBJ2-5, with 7 nucleotides matching TRBD1. The CDR3 has 14 residues. Germline-derived CDR1 and CDR2 are SGHRS and YFSETQ. J lost 2 bases, V lost 1 base, and 2 bases had no gene match. The CDR3 DNA sequence: TGCGCCAGCAGCTTGACAGGGGCTCAAGAGACCCAGTACTTC. It codes for CASSLTGAQETQYF.